This entry features one T cell receptor (beta chain) sequence. Its antigen remains unknown. This record belongs to a study of shared clonotypes between healthy human individuals. Background on the study: Plates per donor: three CD4 naive, three CD4 memory, two CD8 naive, one CD8 memory.

The run depth of the assay was deep. TCRdb's copy holds only in-frame clones and misses some; the assay was immunoSEQ multiplex PCR. In the table there are about a million clones, 70% to 85% of which are singletons. Study-level points and caveats: Generally, naive subsets came out with larger estimated richness than memory subsets. The sole specimen, blood, was sampled, and tissue repertoires likely differ.

This clonotype was sampled from a man aged 18 to 35 in good health. Some clones in this sample may be carry-over from other donors' samples. The sample taken for sequencing was memory CD4+ T cells from PBMCs. Regarding subset: CD45RA-negative fraction.

The CDR3, as DNA: TGTGCCAGCAGCTTAGTGGACGGAAACTATGGCTACACCTTC. Translating gives CASSLVDGNYGYTF. V is TRBV7-2 and J is TRBJ1-2; no reliable D call. The CDR3 runs to 14 residues. Germline V gives CDR1 SGHTA, CDR2 FQGNSA. Trimming stripped 1 base from V and 2 bases from J, with 8 bases between.